This entry describes one TCR beta chain. The antigen is unknown. The sample is drawn from a study of cytomegalovirus exposure and HLA in healthy donors. The V end lost 4 bases, the J end lost 4 bases, and 11 bases lay between the germline ends. Germline lookup yields CDR1 SGHNT and CDR2 YYREEE (reference sequence). The CDR3 runs 13 residues. The donors (healthy individuals) were bone marrow donors. It was with 60 Vbeta and 13 Jbeta primers that the PCR ran. Clones were read by immunoSEQ multiplex PCR, and TCRdb kept only the in-frame ones, dropping some. The sample lists 130,000 or so clones, roughly 79% occurring once. General study findings and limits: Reportedly, TCR beta sequences accurately predicted HLA-A and HLA-B alleles in most subjects. In an earlier analysis, in roughly 580 donors, most V segments appeared productive either ~90% or ~30% of the time. Donors belonging to an Asian-associated ancestry cluster reportedly showed fewer N-insertions in productive TCRs than the 666-donor mean, according to what a later analysis found.

The genes are TRBV5-4 and TRBJ2-5; weak D call: TRBD1 (5 bases). This receptor was obtained from a woman under 30 in good health and CMV-seronegative. The sequenced material came from PBMCs. CDR3 coding DNA: TGTGCCAGCAGCACCGACAGAATAGAGACCCAGTACTTC. It is translated as CASSTDRIETQYF.